This TCR beta chain derives from a study of graft-versus-host responses after intestinal transplantation. Notes on the study in general: Elevated graft-versus-host to host-versus-graft clonal ratios in allografts were recorded for patients with graft-donor T cell macrochimerism. GvH clones surfaced in recipient marrow, some emerging earlier in ileum or blood.

The sample holds a few counts of this clone. With about 200,000 irradiated, violet-dye-labeled stimulator cells, about 200,000 CFSE-labeled responder cells were plated. After removal of 5 bases from V and 0 bases from J, the junction contained 2 bases not matched to a gene. Per germline, CDR1 LNHDA and CDR2 SQIVND (reference sequence). CDR3 length equals 14 residues. The protocol was immunoSEQ multiplex PCR, while the TCRdb copy is restricted to in-frame clones and leaves out a portion. The sample holds 20,000 to 25,000 clones, 35% to 50% seen once. This sequence joins TRBV19 and TRBJ2-7; TRBD2 matches at 9 bases. Here the sequenced sample was alloreactive CD8+ T cells from a mixed lymphocyte reaction culture, taken before intestinal transplant. Subset indicated: CFSE-low proliferating T cells sorted from roughly six-day pre-transplant mixed lymphocyte reaction (GvH or HvG direction). The clonotype originates from a human patient who received an intestinal transplant. DNA for the CDR3: TGTGCCAGTAGTGGTAGCGGGGGCTCCTACGAGCAGTACTTC. Its translation: CASSGSGGSYEQYF.